The entry below describes one TCR beta chain. The antigen is unknown. V was cut by 10 bases and J by 7 bases, with 17 bases left in between. Germline-derived CDR1 and CDR2 are MNHEY and SMNVEV (reference sequence). The CDR3 sequence is 13 residues long. The data stem from a study of identical twins. General study results and limits: Abundant beta clonotypes from cord blood bore fewer insertions; memory repertoires lacked this pattern. Analyses of zero insertions could, in part, be confounded by invariant MAIT and iNKT cells.

MiXCR, run by TCRdb on the 5' RACE reads, gives a single entry per CDR3 protein. The table has roughly 700,000 distinct CDR3 sequences, over 8.5% seen once. These same records also appear under a second study, on yellow fever vaccine responses in identical twins.

The sequence came from a woman aged 18-30 years in good health. This chain uses TRBV27 with TRBJ2-1; TRBD2 is a possible D gene (5 bases). The sequenced sample was PBMCs. Here the CDR3 DNA reads TGTGCCACTTCCATCGGGGTTGGGAATGAGCAGTTCTTC. Protein: CATSIGVGNEQFF.